The clone carrying this T cell receptor (beta chain) was picked up many times. No antigen is known for it. This sample was included in a study of early T cells in non-severe SARS-CoV-2 infection. Study overall: Bulk RNA taken from unsorted whole blood was sequenced, leaving chains unpaired. Study results and limitations: Reliance on VDJdb matching favored anti-spike CD8 responses; private and CD4 specificities were missed.

In the library, individual cDNA molecules carried attached unique molecular identifiers. TCRdb re-called the 5' RACE reads with MiXCR, one entry per CDR3 protein. In the table there are roughly 31,000 distinct CDR3 sequences, about 4.2% of which are singletons. The CDR3 length is 16 residues. CDR1 and CDR2 (germline): DFQATT, SNEGSKA (reference sequence). V lost 1 base and J 0 bases, leaving 12 bases between the germline ends. The sample taken for sequencing was whole blood. The chain employs TRBV20-1 and TRBJ1-4; no clear D. This TCR derives from an adult who was a healthcare worker with PCR-confirmed SARS-CoV-2 infection or an uninfected control (not recorded which). DNA of the CDR3: TGCAGTGCTAGAGCTGAAGCGAGTGCAACTAATGAAAAACTGTTTTTT. Translating it yields CSARAEASATNEKLFF.